The 2 T cell receptor beta chains given below trace back to one sample, sequenced in a study of blood T cell repertoires in COVID-19. The method was immunoSEQ multiplex PCR; TCRdb's version includes in-frame clones alone and lacks a portion of them. This sample yields a few hundred thousand clones, of which about 86% are seen a single time; around 3.1% belongs to the top ten. The sample taken for sequencing was peripheral blood. These receptors were collected from a woman in her thirties who had recovered from COVID-19.

J is TRBJ1-1 and V is TRBV28, with D possibly TRBD1 on 5 matching bases. Trimming took 4 bases from V and 3 from J, leaving 12 bases between them. The length of the CDR3 is 14 residues. Germline CDR1 and CDR2: MDHEN and SYDVKM. CDR3 amino acids: CASSSPSGHTEAFF. The CDR3, as DNA: TGTGCCAGCAGTTCCCCCTCAGGGCACACTGAAGCTTTCTTT. The full variable domain, in which reference TRBV28 and TRBJ1-1 provide the parts outside the CDR3, is DVKVTQSSRYLVKRTGEKVFLECVQDMDHENMFWYRQDPGLGLRLIYFSYDVKMKEKGDIPEGYSVSREKKERFSLILESASTNQTSMYLCASSSPSGHTEAFFGQGTRLTVV.

The CDR3 DNA sequence: TGTGCCAGCAGCGTCCAGCCTGGGACTAGCGGAGAGGGTGTCGGCGAGCAGTACTTC. Its translation is CASSVQPGTSGEGVGEQYF. The chain links TRBV9 to TRBJ2-7; TRBD2 agrees at 11 bases. V trimming: 2 bases; J trimming: 6 bases; junction bases outside the gene matches: 19. Germline V gene lookup returns CDR1 SGDLS and CDR2 YYNGEE. This CDR3 comprises 19 residues.